This TCR beta chain is drawn from a study of T-cell reconstitution after alpha-beta-depleted transplantation in children. TCRbeta library preparation incorporated unique molecular identifiers. Via MiXCR, TCRdb re-called the PCR reads, giving one row per CDR3 protein. The sample lists 190,000 or so distinct CDR3 sequences; roughly 15% were seen once. This clonotype was picked up many times. This TCR was recovered from a human donor who donated a stem cell graft to a child with acute lymphoblastic leukemia. The sample consisted of PBMCs from the stem cell graft donor, taken from the stem cell graft.

CDR3 loop: CASNLQGINEKLFF. The CDR3 nucleotides are TGTGCCAGCAACTTACAGGGCATCAACGAAAAACTGTTTTTT. The rearrangement uses TRBV5-6 and TRBJ1-4; tentative D call: TRBD1 (6 bases). Trimming cost V 6 bases and J 8 bases, with 17 bases left between them. Germline loops: CDR1 SGHDT, CDR2 YYEEEE. CDR3 length: 14 residues.